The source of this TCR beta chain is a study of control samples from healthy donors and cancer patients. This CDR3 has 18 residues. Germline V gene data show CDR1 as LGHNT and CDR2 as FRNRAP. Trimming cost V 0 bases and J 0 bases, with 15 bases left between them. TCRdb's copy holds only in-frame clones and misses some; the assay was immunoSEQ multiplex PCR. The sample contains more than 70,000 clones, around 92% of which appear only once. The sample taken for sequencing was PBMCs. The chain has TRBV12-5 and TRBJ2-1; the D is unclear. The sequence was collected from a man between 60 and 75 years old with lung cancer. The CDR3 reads CASGLVEDGRPSYNEQFF. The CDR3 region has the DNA TGTGCTAGTGGTTTGGTCGAGGATGGGCGACCCTCCTACAATGAGCAGTTCTTC.